At least ten counts were recorded for the clone carrying this TCR beta chain. Its antigen is unidentified. Time point of the sample: patch test 1, 2 weeks after DPC sensitization. Treatment: therapeutic diphenylcyclopropenone sensitization with weekly scalp DPC. The record originates from a study of human T cells and chemical hapten exposure. About the research overall: Slight differences in pooled library volume were the main source of varying TCR yields across samples.

Unmatched junction bases numbered 7, after V lost 1 base and J lost 4 bases. Germline V gives CDR1 MGHRA, CDR2 YSYEKL. This CDR3 spans 17 amino acids. TCRdb processed the RACE reads anew with MiXCR; each CDR3 protein has one entry. The repertoire holds approximately 60,000 distinct CDR3 sequences, 7% to 10% seen once, with about 14% in the top ten. Study-level results: Expanded TCR sets contained significantly more large CDR3 similarity clusters than controls.

The chain employs TRBV4-1 and TRBJ1-1, with TRBD1 identical over 12 bases. The TCR comes from a middle-aged woman with alopecia areata. Some clones in this sample may be carry-over from other donors' samples. The specimen comprised whole blood, sampled in connection with sensitization to the hapten diphenylcyclopropenone (DPC). This CDR3 reads CASSQGQGQGAVTEAFF. CDR3 in DNA: TGCGCCAGCAGCCAAGGACAGGGACAGGGGGCGGTCACTGAAGCTTTCTTT.